The 25 T cell receptor beta chains given below trace back to one sample, sequenced in a study of Graves' ophthalmopathy and Graves' hyperthyroidism. Scientists amplified the TCR beta CDR3 regions from RNA transcripts. First-round RT-PCR relied on HTBI primers, and a second-round multiplex PCR came next. TCRdb recomputed calls from the multiplex PCR reads with MiXCR, one row per CDR3 protein. The table lists 350,000 or so distinct CDR3 sequences, 15% to 20% of them singletons. The sequencing sample was made of peripheral blood. Receptors originate from an adult man with Graves' ophthalmopathy.

This clonotype was counted ten times or more. The rearrangement links TRBV20-1 to TRBJ2-7, with 13 nucleotides matching TRBD2. The CDR3 contains 15 residues. Looked up from germline, CDR1 is DFQATT and CDR2 is SNEGSKA (reference sequence). V trimming: 0 bases; J trimming: 3 bases; junction bases outside the gene matches: 2. The CDR3 nucleotides read TGCAGTGCTAGAGAAGGACTAGCGGGAGTCTACGAGCAGTACTTC. Translated, it gives CSAREGLAGVYEQYF.

This clonotype has just a few counts. The V gene is TRBV28, the J gene TRBJ1-3; unclear D gene. V lost 7 bases to trimming and J lost 8 bases, with 9 bases between them. Per germline, CDR1 MDHEN and CDR2 SYDVKM. This CDR3 has 11 amino acids. The CDR3: CASTKWHTIYF. CDR3 coding DNA: TGTGCCAGCACCAAGTGGCACACCATATATTTT. The complete variable domain, with remaining parts taken from reference TRBV28 and TRBJ1-3, reads DVKVTQSSRYLVKRTGEKVFLECVQDMDHENMFWYRQDPGLGLRLIYFSYDVKMKEKGDIPEGYSVSREKKERFSLILESASTNQTSMYLCASTKWHTIYFGEGSWLTVV.

This clonotype has at least ten counts. This rearrangement joins TRBV20-1 to TRBJ1-1; TRBD1 agrees at 8 bases. V lost 2 bases, J lost 7 bases, and 3 bases stayed unmatched. CDR1 and CDR2 from the germline V gene are DFQATT and SNEGSKA (reference sequence). The CDR3 runs to 12 residues. The CDR3 is CSARTGGFEAFF. The CDR3 nucleotides are TGCAGTGCTAGAACAGGGGGATTTGAAGCTTTCTTT.

The chain couples TRBV12-3 or TRBV12-4 to TRBJ2-7; D is unclear. Trimming cost V 6 bases and J 6 bases, with 18 bases left between them. The CDR3 runs 14 residues. CDR3 nucleotide sequence: TGTGCCAGCAGACCGGTCTACTCATGGAGCGAGCAGTACTTC. Translated, it gives CASRPVYSWSEQYF.

This clonotype came up many times. The V and J genes are TRBV3-1 and TRBJ2-7; tentative D call: TRBD1 (5 bases). Trimming shortened V by 0 bases and J by 0 bases, and 12 bases separated the two germline ends. CDR3 length equals 16 residues. Germline values: CDR1 LGHDT, CDR2 YNNKEL (reference sequence). CDR3 nucleotides: TGTGCCAGCAGCCAAGAGGGAAGACAGCGCTCCTACGAGCAGTACTTC. Translated, it gives CASSQEGRQRSYEQYF.

J is TRBJ2-7 and V is TRBV4-1; 7 bases align to TRBD2. Germline-derived CDR1 and CDR2 are MGHRA and YSYEKL. This CDR3 spans 18 amino acids. Trimming at V came to 1 base and at J to 0 bases, leaving 12 bases not matched to a gene. CDR3 nucleotides: TGCGCCAGCAGCCAAGGTGGAGATTGGCAGCGGGACTCCTACGAGCAGTACTTC. Protein sequence: CASSQGGDWQRDSYEQYF.

This clonotype was counted many times. V and J are TRBV29-1 and TRBJ1-5; the D gene is possibly TRBD1 (5 bases). Germline lookup yields CDR1 SQVTM and CDR2 ANQGSEA. Deletions cut 2 bases from V and 1 base from J, with 15 bases between. CDR3 length: 16 amino acids. Here the CDR3 DNA reads TGCAGCGTTGAAAGGATGGTCAGGGTCAGCAATCAGCCCCAGCATTTT. Translation gives CSVERMVRVSNQPQHF.

This clonotype was recorded many times. V and J are TRBV6-1 and TRBJ1-2; TRBD1 aligns across 8 bases. Germline CDR1 and CDR2: MNHNS and SASEGT. The CDR3 runs to 16 residues. Unmatched junction bases numbered 16, after V lost 6 bases and J lost 7 bases. CDR3 DNA sequence: TGTGCCAGCAGGGACCCCGGACAGGGAAGTTGGGGTGGCTACACCTTC. Its protein is CASRDPGQGSWGGYTF.

The table lists this clonotype with many counts. This sequence joins TRBV9 and TRBJ1-2; TRBD1 agrees at 9 bases. The CDR3 has 15 amino acids. Germline CDR1 SGDLS, CDR2 YYNGEE. Germline trimming cut 2 bases from V and 8 bases from J; bases unmatched to any gene: 10. The CDR3, as DNA: TGTGCCAGCAGCGTTCCGGGGACAGGGTGGAACGGCTACACCTTC. Encoded protein: CASSVPGTGWNGYTF.

This clonotype was counted a single time. The rearrangement joins TRBV29-1 to TRBJ1-1; no definite D call. The CDR3 runs 14 residues. V lost 1 base and J 4 bases, leaving 13 bases between the germline ends. Germline CDR1 is SQVTM and CDR2 is ANQGSEA. DNA for the CDR3: TGCAGCGTTGAAGTTGTGAAGGGCGTCACTGAAGCTTTCTTT. This sequence encodes CSVEVVKGVTEAFF.

This clonotype was observed at least ten times. J is TRBJ1-5 and V is TRBV5-1; possibly TRBD1 for D (5 bases). V was shortened by 1 base and J by 6 bases, with 14 bases between the two germline ends. Germline CDR1 SGHRS, CDR2 YFSETQ. The CDR3 runs to 15 residues. The CDR3 sequence is CASSLTAGGSQPQHF. For the CDR3, the DNA is TGCGCCAGCAGCTTGACCGCGGGGGGGTCTCAGCCCCAGCATTTT.

This clonotype was detected many times. The rearrangement links TRBV2 to TRBJ1-1; D not resolved. CDR3 length: 12 residues. The germline gives CDR1 SNHLY, CDR2 FYNNEI. The ends were cut back, 3 bases at V and 11 bases at J, with 13 bases in the middle. This CDR3 reads CASSDSADRAFF. The DNA for the CDR3 is TGTGCCAGCAGTGACTCCGCAGATCGGGCTTTCTTT. Based on the CDR3 plus reference TRBV2 and TRBJ1-1, the full variable domain is EPEVTQTPSHQVTQMGQEVILRCVPISNHLYFYWYRQILGQKVEFLVSFYNNEISEKSEIFDDQFSVERPDGSNFTLKIRSTKLEDSAMYFCASSDSADRAFFGQGTRLTVV.

In its sample, this clonotype was seen many times. The rearrangement links TRBV19 to TRBJ1-2; D might be TRBD1 (5 bases). Trimming removed 6 bases at V and 5 bases at J, with 10 bases between. The CDR3 totals 12 residues. Germline V lookup: CDR1 LNHDA, CDR2 SQIVND (reference sequence). DNA for the CDR3: TGTGCCAGTAGAGGGGACTTATATGGCTACACCTTC. It is translated as CASRGDLYGYTF.

The chain combines TRBV7-8 with TRBJ2-5; 12 positions match TRBD1. The V segment lost 5 bases and the J segment 5 bases; nucleotides outside the gene matches: 6. CDR1 and CDR2 (germline): SGHVS, FQNEAQ. The length of the CDR3 is 15 residues. Written as DNA, the CDR3 is TGTGCCAGCAGCCCTTGGGACAGGGGGCCGGAGACCCAGTACTTC. Translating gives CASSPWDRGPETQYF. Full variable domain (outside the CDR3, taken from reference TRBV7-8 and TRBJ2-5): GAGVSQSPRYKVAKRGQDVALRCDPISGHVSLFWYQQALGQGPEFLTYFQNEAQLDKSGLPSDRFFAERPEGSVSTLKIQRTQQEDSAVYLCASSPWDRGPETQYFGPGTRLLVL.

This clonotype was detected many times. The CDR3: CASSPREAGGAEQYF. CDR3 DNA sequence: TGCGCCAGCAGCCCCCGGGAAGCGGGAGGTGCCGAGCAGTACTTC. V is TRBV4-1 and J is TRBJ2-7, with 9 bases identical to TRBD2. Germline V gene data show CDR1 as MGHRA and CDR2 as YSYEKL. CDR3 size: 15 residues. Germline trimming cut 4 bases from V and 6 bases from J; bases unmatched to any gene: 10.

The sample holds many counts of this clonotype. Likely a read error: the CDR3 ends without its conserved phenylalanine or tryptophan. The chain recombines TRBV12-3 or TRBV12-4 with TRBJ1-5; D not resolved. V was shortened by 5 bases and J by 7 bases, with 21 bases between the two germline ends. The CDR3 consists of 16 residues. CDR3 nucleotide sequence: TGTGCCAGCAGTCAAACCGGGGATGTATTAGGGCAGCCCCAGCATCTT. Its translation is CASSQTGDVLGQPQHL.

Many counts were recorded for this clonotype. The chain uses TRBV6-1 and TRBJ1-1, with D maybe TRBD1 (6 bases). The CDR3 runs to 13 residues. Germline CDR1 is MNHNS and CDR2 is SASEGT. V was trimmed by 5 bases and J by 11 bases, leaving 18 bases between them. CDR3 sequence (DNA): TGTGCCAGCAGTCCCTCCTCGGGGGGCCGGGCTTTCTTT. This encodes CASSPSSGGRAFF.

In this sample, this clonotype turned up many times. CDR3 nucleotides: TGTGCCAGCAGCAAGGACGCAGCGAACACCGGGGAGCTGTTTTTT. Residues: CASSKDAANTGELFF. V is TRBV7-8 and J is TRBJ2-2; D unclear. The germline gives CDR1 SGHVS, CDR2 FQNEAQ. The CDR3 is 15 residues long. V was pared by 5 bases and J by 0 bases, with 10 bases between.

This clonotype was seen many times. V gene TRBV5-1 combines with J gene TRBJ1-5, with D possibly being TRBD1 (6 bases). Germline V lookup: CDR1 SGHRS, CDR2 YFSETQ. This CDR3 has 15 residues. Between the trimmed V and J ends, which lost 0 bases and 7 bases, there was a span of 14 bases. The CDR3 protein is CASSLAGSRGQPQHF. CDR3 bases: TGCGCCAGCAGCTTGGCGGGCTCGAGGGGGCAGCCCCAGCATTTT.

This clonotype occurred many times. V usage is TRBV5-1 and J usage is TRBJ2-5; 8 positions agree with TRBD2. The V and J ends lost 2 bases and 7 bases, in that order; junction bases with no gene match: 13. This CDR3 is 16 amino acids long. CDR1 SGHRS and CDR2 YFSETQ come from the germline V gene. The CDR3 nucleotides read TGCGCCAGCAGCTTTATACTAGCGGATGAAGATGGGACCCAGTACTTC. Its protein product is CASSFILADEDGTQYF.

This clonotype was observed a few times. This chain uses TRBV3-1 with TRBJ1-5; no clear D gene. Deletions cut 5 bases from V and 0 bases from J, with 11 bases between. The germline CDR1 and CDR2 sequences are LGHDT and YNNKEL (reference sequence). The CDR3 loop spans 15 amino acids. The CDR3 region is CASSTSGYSNQPQHF. The DNA for the CDR3 is TGTGCCAGCAGCACAAGCGGGTATAGCAATCAGCCCCAGCATTTT.

This clonotype occurred many times. This chain connects TRBV5-1 to TRBJ1-6; maybe TRBD1 (6 bases). Germline CDR1 and CDR2: SGHRS and YFSETQ. Trimming left V 0 bases short and J 10 bases short, with 14 bases between. This CDR3 spans 15 amino acids. The CDR3, as DNA: TGCGCCAGCAGCTTGGAGGGGACACAGGGATCACCCCTCCACTTT. Its protein is CASSLEGTQGSPLHF.

This clonotype was recorded many times. V gene TRBV20-1 combines with J gene TRBJ1-6; tentative D call: TRBD1 (5 bases). Germline V gene data show CDR1 as DFQATT and CDR2 as SNEGSKA (reference sequence). The V end was cut by 0 bases, the J end by 0 bases, with 9 bases between. The CDR3 is 16 residues long. Written as DNA, the CDR3 is TGCAGTGCTAGAGATGGGGGGAGCTCCTATAATTCACCCCTCCACTTT. This encodes CSARDGGSSYNSPLHF.

There are many counts of this clonotype. This chain joins TRBV7-3 and TRBJ2-3; D not certain. This CDR3 contains 14 residues. V dropped 5 bases and J dropped 6 bases, with 15 bases sitting between them. Germline CDR1 is SGHTA and CDR2 is FQGTGA. CDR3 amino acids: CASSPNPAGDTQYF. Written as DNA, the CDR3 is TGTGCCAGCAGCCCTAACCCGGCTGGGGATACGCAGTATTTT.

This clonotype was seen at least ten times. CDR3: CASSGGLAAYQETQYF. The CDR3 DNA reads as TGCGCCAGCAGCGGGGGACTAGCGGCGTACCAAGAGACCCAGTACTTC. The genes are TRBV5-1 and TRBJ2-5; 11 positions match TRBD2. Germline V gene data show CDR1 as SGHRS and CDR2 as YFSETQ. This CDR3 region has 16 residues. The V segment lost 4 bases and the J segment 0 bases; nucleotides outside the gene matches: 5.